This T cell receptor beta chain was retrieved from a study of cytomegalovirus exposure and HLA in healthy donors. This clone came up a few times. The missing conserved phenylalanine or tryptophan at the end of this CDR3 makes a read error likely. No DNA is shown, since the ends of the CDR3 on it are uncertain; the CDR3 is the one TCRdb lists. The CDR3 spans 13 amino acids, including both terminal residues. Germline V gene sequence: CDR1 MGHRA, CDR2 YSYEKL. 13 Jbeta primers and 60 Vbeta primers were used for the PCR. Assay used: immunoSEQ multiplex PCR; TCRdb lists only in-frame clones, some missing. The table lists tens of thousands of clones, 10% of them singletons.

This TCR was sampled from a man aged 55 to 70 in good health and CMV-seropositive. The chain combines TRBV4-1 with TRBJ2-3; the table's D gene call, TRBD1, was not cross checked with the DNA. Sequences were obtained from PBMCs. CDR3 region: CASSQAGRTARSL.